This T cell receptor beta chain was sequenced for a study of cytomegalovirus exposure and HLA in healthy donors. About the research overall: Later, an analysis reported that the roughly 120 validation repertoires had used the same platform as the roughly 650 first-cohort repertoires.

V lost 10 bases and J lost 4, with 14 bases in between. The CDR3 covers 14 residues. The germline V gene encodes CDR1 MNHEY and CDR2 SVGAGI. Only in-frame clones appear in the TCRdb table, and some are missing; sequencing was by immunoSEQ multiplex PCR. Here the sample spans 90,000 to 140,000 clones, 86% being singletons. Study-wide findings and caveats: The classifier reportedly diagnosed cytomegalovirus status with high specificity and sensitivity.

From the approximately 120-subject validation cohort, which was separate from the roughly 680-subject first cohort, the donors were drawn. In regard to this clone: Antigen: not known.

This sequence originates from a woman younger than 30 in good health and CMV-seropositive. Sequenced material: PBMCs. V gene TRBV6-5 combines with J gene TRBJ1-6; no clear D gene. In DNA, the CDR3 is TGTGCCACCGGGGATATGTTGTATAATTCACCCCTCCACTTT. Translating gives CATGDMLYNSPLHF.